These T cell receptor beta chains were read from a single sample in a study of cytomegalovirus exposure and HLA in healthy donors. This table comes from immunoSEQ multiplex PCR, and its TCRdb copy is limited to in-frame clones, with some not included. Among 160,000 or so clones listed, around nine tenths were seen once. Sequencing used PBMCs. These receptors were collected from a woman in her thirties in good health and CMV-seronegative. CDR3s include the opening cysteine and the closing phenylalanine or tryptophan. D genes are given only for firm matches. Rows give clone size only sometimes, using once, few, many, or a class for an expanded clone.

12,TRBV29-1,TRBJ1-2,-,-,TGCAGCGTTTGGGCACCTAACTATGGCTACACCTTC,CSVWAPNYGYTF
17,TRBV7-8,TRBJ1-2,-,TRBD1,TGTGCCAGCAGCATCAGGACAGGGGGCGATAACCTCTATGGCTACACCTTC,CASSIRTGGDNLYGYTF
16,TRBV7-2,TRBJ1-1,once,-,TGTGCCAGCAGCCTCTCCGGTCAGGTAATGAACACTGAAGCTTTCTTT,CASSLSGQVMNTEAFF
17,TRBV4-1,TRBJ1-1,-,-,TGCGCCAGCAGCCAAGACACGACGACAGAGCTAAACACTGAAGCTTTCTTT,CASSQDTTTELNTEAFF
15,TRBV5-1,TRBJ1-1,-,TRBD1,TGCGCCAGCAGCTTGCCCGGGACAGGGTCCACTGAAGCTTTCTTT,CASSLPGTGSTEAFF
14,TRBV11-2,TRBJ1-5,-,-,TGTGCCAGCAGCCTAGGGACACCCAATCAGCCCCAGCATTTT,CASSLGTPNQPQHF
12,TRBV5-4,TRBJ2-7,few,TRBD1,TGTGCCAGCAGCTTAGGACAGGGCGAGCAGTACTTC,CASSLGQGEQYF
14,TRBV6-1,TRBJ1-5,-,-,TGTGCCAGCACTCTCCGGGACACCAATCAGCCCCAGCATTTT,CASTLRDTNQPQHF
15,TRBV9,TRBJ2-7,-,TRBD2,TGTGCCAGCAGCGTAGGGGGCGGGGGGACCGACGAGCAGTACTTC,CASSVGGGGTDEQYF
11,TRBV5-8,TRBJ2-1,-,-,TGTGCCAGCAGCTCTTACAATGAGCAGTTCTTC,CASSSYNEQFF
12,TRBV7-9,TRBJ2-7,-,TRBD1,TGTGCCAGCAGCTTGGGGACAGCCGAGCAGTACTTC,CASSLGTAEQYF
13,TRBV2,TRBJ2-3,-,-,TGTGCCAGCATTTTTAGTCCCACAGATACGCAGTATTTT,CASIFSPTDTQYF
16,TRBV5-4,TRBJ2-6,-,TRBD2,TGTGCCAGCAGCTTGGCCGGGAGGGCTGGGGCCAACGTCCTGACTTTC,CASSLAGRAGANVLTF
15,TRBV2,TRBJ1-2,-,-,TGTGCCAGCAGTAAGGACCCGCAGGGTCTAGGAGGCTACACCTTC,CASSKDPQGLGGYTF
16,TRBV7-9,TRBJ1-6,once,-,TGTGCCAGCAGCCTGGACAGTGGGGTTGTCGGGTCACCCCTCCACTTT,CASSLDSGVVGSPLHF
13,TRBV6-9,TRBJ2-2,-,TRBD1,TGTGCCACGCGGACAGGGAACACCGGGGAGCTGTTTTTT,CATRTGNTGELFF
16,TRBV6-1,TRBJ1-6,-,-,TGTGCCAGCAGTGAAACCCTTGGAACGGGGGGGAGGGCCCTCCACTTT,CASSETLGTGGRALHF
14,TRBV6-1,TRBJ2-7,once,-,TGTGCCAGCAGTGAACACAGGGAGCGGCCTGAGCAGTACTTC,CASSEHRERPEQYF
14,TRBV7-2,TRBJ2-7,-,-,TGTGCCAGCAGCTTCGACATTAGCTCCTACGAGCAGTACTTC,CASSFDISSYEQYF
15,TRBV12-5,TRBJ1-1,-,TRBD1,TGTGCTAGTGGGTACCTCCCGGGACAGGGTACTGAAGCTTTCTTT,CASGYLPGQGTEAFF
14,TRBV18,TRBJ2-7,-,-,TGTGCCAGCTCAGCTAATCGGGACTTGAACGAGCAGTACTTC,CASSANRDLNEQYF
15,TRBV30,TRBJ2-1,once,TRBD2,TGTGCCTGGAGACCAAATAGCGGGGGGTTCTATGAGCAGTTCTTC,CAWRPNSGGFYEQFF
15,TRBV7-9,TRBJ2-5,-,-,TGTGCCAGCAGCGTCCGGGACTTGCGTCAAGAGACCCAGTACTTC,CASSVRDLRQETQYF
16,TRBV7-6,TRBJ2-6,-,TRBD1,TGTGCCAGCAGCCGAGTGACAGGGGTCGGGGCCAACGTCCTGACTTTC,CASSRVTGVGANVLTF
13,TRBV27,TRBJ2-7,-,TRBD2,TGTGCCAGCAGACTAGCGGGGAACTACGAGCAGTACTTC,CASRLAGNYEQYF
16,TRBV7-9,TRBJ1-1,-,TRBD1,TGTGCCAGCACCTCTCCCGGGACAGGGGGGGAGACTGAAGCTTTCTTT,CASTSPGTGGETEAFF
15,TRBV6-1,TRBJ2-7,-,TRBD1,TGTGCCAGCAGTGACACCGGGACAGGGGCGTACGAGCAGTACTTC,CASSDTGTGAYEQYF
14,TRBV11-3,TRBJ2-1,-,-,TGTGCCAGCAGCTTAGATGGTGACAACAATGAGCAGTTCTTC,CASSLDGDNNEQFF